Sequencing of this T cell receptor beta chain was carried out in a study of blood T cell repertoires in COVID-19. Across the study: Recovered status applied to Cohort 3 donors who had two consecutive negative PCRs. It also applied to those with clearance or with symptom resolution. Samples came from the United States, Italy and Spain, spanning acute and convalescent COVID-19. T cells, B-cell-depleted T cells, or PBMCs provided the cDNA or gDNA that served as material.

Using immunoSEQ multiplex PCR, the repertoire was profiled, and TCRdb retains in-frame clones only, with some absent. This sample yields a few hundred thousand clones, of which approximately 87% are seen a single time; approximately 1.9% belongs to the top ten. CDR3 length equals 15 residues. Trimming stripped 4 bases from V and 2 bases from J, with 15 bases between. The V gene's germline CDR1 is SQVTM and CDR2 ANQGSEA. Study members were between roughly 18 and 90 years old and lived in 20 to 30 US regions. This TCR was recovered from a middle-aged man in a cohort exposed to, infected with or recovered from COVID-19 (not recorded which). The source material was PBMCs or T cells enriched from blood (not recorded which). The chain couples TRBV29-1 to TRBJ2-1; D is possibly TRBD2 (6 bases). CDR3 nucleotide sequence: TGCAGCGTTGCCTTTCGGACTAAAACCTACAATGAGCAGTTCTTC. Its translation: CSVAFRTKTYNEQFF.